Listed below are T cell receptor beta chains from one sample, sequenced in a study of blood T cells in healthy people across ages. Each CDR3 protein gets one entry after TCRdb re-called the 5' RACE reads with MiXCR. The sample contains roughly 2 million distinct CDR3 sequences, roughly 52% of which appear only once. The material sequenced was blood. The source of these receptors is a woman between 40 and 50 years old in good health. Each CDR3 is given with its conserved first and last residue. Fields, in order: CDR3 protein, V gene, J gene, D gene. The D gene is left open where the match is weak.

CDR3aa: CASRRTFLTKENIQYF
v_gene: TRBV27
j_gene: TRBJ2-4
d_gene: -

CDR3aa: CSARRRTVDYGYTF
v_gene: TRBV20-1
j_gene: TRBJ1-2
d_gene: -

CDR3aa: CASSAGTGGRYGYTF
v_gene: TRBV6-4
j_gene: TRBJ1-2
d_gene: TRBD1

CDR3aa: CSVVRRLNTEAFF
v_gene: TRBV29-1
j_gene: TRBJ1-1
d_gene: -

CDR3aa: CASRPEGRESPYEQYF
v_gene: TRBV12-3/TRBV12-4
j_gene: TRBJ2-7
d_gene: -

CDR3aa: CASSLRLAGTLNTTDTQYF
v_gene: TRBV28
j_gene: TRBJ2-3
d_gene: TRBD2

CDR3aa: CASSYSGRGTYEQYF
v_gene: TRBV6-6
j_gene: TRBJ2-7
d_gene: -

CDR3aa: CASRQGRGDTQYF
v_gene: TRBV6-5
j_gene: TRBJ2-3
d_gene: TRBD1

CDR3aa: CASSPHIGTSGYNEQFF
v_gene: TRBV11-2
j_gene: TRBJ2-1
d_gene: TRBD2

CDR3aa: CASSLAGGTKNIQYF
v_gene: TRBV5-1
j_gene: TRBJ2-4
d_gene: -

CDR3aa: CSASGPRRGYDEQFF
v_gene: TRBV20-1
j_gene: TRBJ2-1
d_gene: -

CDR3aa: CSARVAGLTYNEQFF
v_gene: TRBV20-1
j_gene: TRBJ2-1
d_gene: -

CDR3aa: CASSNRDSDRLAKNIQYF
v_gene: TRBV2
j_gene: TRBJ2-4
d_gene: TRBD1

CDR3aa: CASSRGVGRQETQYF
v_gene: TRBV4-3
j_gene: TRBJ2-5
d_gene: -

CDR3aa: CASKPFRYEQYF
v_gene: TRBV2
j_gene: -
d_gene: -

CDR3aa: CASSLTAGFQETQYF
v_gene: TRBV7-3
j_gene: TRBJ2-5
d_gene: -

CDR3aa: CASSFGTGGGTDTQYF
v_gene: TRBV12-3/TRBV12-4
j_gene: TRBJ2-3
d_gene: TRBD1

CDR3aa: CASTSRTRTDTQYF
v_gene: TRBV6-2/TRBV6-3
j_gene: TRBJ2-3
d_gene: -

CDR3aa: CASSETTGEHNEQFF
v_gene: TRBV9
j_gene: TRBJ2-1
d_gene: TRBD1

CDR3aa: CASSLASGGATDTQYF
v_gene: TRBV7-2
j_gene: TRBJ2-3
d_gene: TRBD2

CDR3aa: CASSQTGPGGDEQFF
v_gene: TRBV4-3
j_gene: TRBJ2-1
d_gene: -

CDR3aa: CASKPRGTLRETQYF
v_gene: TRBV28
j_gene: TRBJ2-5
d_gene: -

CDR3aa: CASSSLRYEDSPLHF
v_gene: TRBV6-2/TRBV6-3
j_gene: TRBJ1-6
d_gene: -

CDR3aa: CASSYSELAGGRLNTQYF
v_gene: TRBV6-2/TRBV6-3
j_gene: TRBJ2-3
d_gene: TRBD2

CDR3aa: CASSLASPSLEQYF
v_gene: TRBV5-6
j_gene: TRBJ2-7
d_gene: -

CDR3aa: CSVAGHLAKNIQYF
v_gene: TRBV29-1
j_gene: TRBJ2-4
d_gene: -

CDR3aa: CASSTRQGRRNEQFF
v_gene: TRBV9
j_gene: TRBJ2-1
d_gene: -

CDR3aa: CASTAKAGAYYGYTF
v_gene: TRBV6-5
j_gene: TRBJ1-2
d_gene: -

CDR3aa: CASSLSALGGEQYF
v_gene: TRBV27
j_gene: TRBJ2-7
d_gene: -

CDR3aa: CASSSAGGSRAEQYF
v_gene: TRBV7-9
j_gene: TRBJ2-7
d_gene: -

CDR3aa: CASSQEPAADEQYF
v_gene: TRBV4-3
j_gene: TRBJ2-7
d_gene: -

CDR3aa: CASSCGGGGLTSETQYF
v_gene: TRBV6-2/TRBV6-3
j_gene: -
d_gene: TRBD2

CDR3aa: CSAWEDSNQPQHF
v_gene: TRBV20-1
j_gene: TRBJ1-5
d_gene: -

CDR3aa: CASSVGLAASYNEQFF
v_gene: TRBV9
j_gene: TRBJ2-1
d_gene: TRBD2

CDR3aa: CASTRTQNTEAFF
v_gene: TRBV5-5
j_gene: TRBJ1-1
d_gene: -